Sequencing of this T cell receptor (beta chain) was carried out in a study of CD4 T cells in relation to SARS-CoV-2 and coronaviruses. This clone has only one observation. Deep TCR-beta sequencing used DNA from uncultured naive and memory CD4+ T cells. Data came from immunoSEQ multiplex PCR; TCRdb stores just in-frame clones and leaves some out. This table holds approximately 70,000 clones, approximately 93% found once. Germline loops: CDR1 MDHEN, CDR2 SYDVKM. Trimming took 8 bases from V and 2 from J, leaving 10 bases between them. The CDR3 contains 13 residues. Unexposed donor CD4+ T cells date from about 2011-2018, before the COVID-19 pandemic.

Material: naive CD4+ T cells from PBMCs. Indicated subset: naive CD4+ T cells isolated by negative enrichment. The sequence came from a human donor in good health. The V call is TRBV28, the J call TRBJ2-4, with D unresolved. The CDR3 DNA follows: TGTGCCAGCCCAACAATAACCAAAAACATTCAGTACTTC. Encoded protein: CASPTITKNIQYF.